Each of the 3 T cell receptor beta chains below was sequenced from the same sample in a study of blood T cell repertoires in COVID-19 (dated by TCRdb to the early 2020s). Preparation of the library involved the immunoSEQ multiplex PCR assay. TCRdb holds this immuneACCESS table with in-frame rearrangements only. Some clones are missing; in checked studies, unresolved V genes explain under half, and the rest has no known cause. The sample table contains under 170,000 clones; only one count was recorded for about nine tenths of them. Around 4.6% of the sample belongs to the ten largest clones. Sequenced material: peripheral blood. The receptors originated from a woman aged 55-75 years with active or convalescent COVID-19.

The chain has TRBV9 and TRBJ1-1; D is unresolved. The germline V and J ends were trimmed by 4 bases and 4 bases, with 11 bases remaining between them. Germline V gene data show CDR1 as SGDLS and CDR2 as YYNGEE. The CDR3 is 13 residues long. The CDR3 coding sequence is TGTGCCAGCAGCCCCCGCGGGAGCACTGAAGCTTTCTTT. The encoded protein is CASSPRGSTEAFF.

This chain uses TRBV9 with TRBJ1-6; 8 bases fit TRBD1. Germline trimming cut 3 bases from V and 7 bases from J; bases unmatched to any gene: 6. Germline lookup yields CDR1 SGDLS and CDR2 YYNGEE. The CDR3 consists of 15 residues. CDR3 sequence (DNA): TGTGCCAGCAGCGGACAGGGGATCGGCAATTCACCCCTCCACTTT. Protein: CASSGQGIGNSPLHF.

This clone was detected a few times. The genes are TRBV25-1 and TRBJ1-2, with D possibly being TRBD1 (5 bases). Germline lookup yields CDR1 MGHDK and CDR2 SYGVNS. Trimming cost V 6 bases and J 6 bases, with 14 bases left between them. This CDR3 has 13 amino acids. CDR3 DNA: TGTGCCAGCAGGCCCCCCGGGGGTAATGGCTACACCTTC. Translated: CASRPPGGNGYTF.